This T cell receptor beta chain was found in a study of OX40 agonist ivuxolimab in advanced cancers. The length of the CDR3 is 17 residues. V was pared by 1 base and J by 0 bases, with 16 bases between. Looked up from germline, CDR1 is SGDLS and CDR2 is YYNGEE. This clone appeared a single time. Here immunoSEQ multiplex PCR was the method, and the copy in TCRdb shows in-frame clones only, minus some. The sample contains fewer than 100,000 clones, about four fifths of which appear only once. The chain is built from TRBV9 and TRBJ1-2; D is unclear. The clonotype originates from an adult with an advanced solid tumor such as melanoma, head and neck, liver or kidney cancer. Specimen: CD4+ or CD8+ T cells sorted from blood, collected in a trial of the OX40 agonist ivuxolimab. For the CDR3, the DNA is TGTGCCAGCAGCGTAAGTGCAGGAACGTTAGCTAACTATGGCTACACCTTC. This translates into CASSVSAGTLANYGYTF.